Listed below are T cell receptor beta chains from one sample, sequenced in a study of PD-1 blockade in classical Hodgkin lymphoma. The assay was immunoSEQ multiplex PCR, and TCRdb's table has in-frame clones only and misses some. Here the sample spans over 15,000 clones, roughly 83% being singletons. The source material was peripheral blood mononuclear cells (PBMCs), sampled before the second cycle of nivolumab. Receptors were obtained from a human donor with classical Hodgkin lymphoma. Both conserved end residues are part of each CDR3. The order of the fields is J gene, clone size, D gene, V gene, CDR3 protein, CDR3 DNA. D genes are given only for firm matches. Size tells how often a clone was seen (once, few, many) or the class of an expanded clone, and some rows leave it out.

j_call: TRBJ2-7
clone_size: -
d_call: TRBD2
v_call: TRBV2
cdr3_aa: CASNQRGLSYEQYF
cdr3_nt: TGTGCCAGCAACCAGCGGGGACTTTCCTACGAGCAGTACTTC

j_call: TRBJ2-7
clone_size: -
d_call: TRBD2
v_call: TRBV2
cdr3_aa: CASSLLAGVNEQYF
cdr3_nt: TGTGCCAGCAGCTTACTAGCGGGGGTCAACGAGCAGTACTTC

j_call: TRBJ2-3
clone_size: -
d_call: -
v_call: TRBV27
cdr3_aa: CASSLGGGGSTDTQYF
cdr3_nt: TGTGCCAGCAGTTTAGGAGGGGGTGGTAGCACAGATACGCAGTATTTT

j_call: TRBJ2-7
clone_size: few
d_call: -
v_call: TRBV5-4
cdr3_aa: CASSWTSAGSYEQYF
cdr3_nt: TGTGCCAGCAGCTGGACCTCCGCGGGGTCCTACGAGCAGTACTTC

j_call: TRBJ2-1
clone_size: -
d_call: TRBD2
v_call: TRBV6-5
cdr3_aa: CASRTSGSSYNEQFF
cdr3_nt: TGTGCCAGCAGGACTAGCGGGAGTTCTTACAATGAGCAGTTCTTC

j_call: TRBJ2-1
clone_size: -
d_call: -
v_call: TRBV9
cdr3_aa: CASRRDQEFEQFF
cdr3_nt: TGTGCCAGCAGGAGGGACCAGGAGTTCGAGCAGTTCTTC

j_call: TRBJ2-7
clone_size: -
d_call: -
v_call: TRBV27
cdr3_aa: CASNPAGPSYEQYF
cdr3_nt: TGTGCCAGCAACCCGGCAGGTCCCTCCTACGAGCAGTACTTC

j_call: TRBJ2-2
clone_size: -
d_call: TRBD2
v_call: TRBV19
cdr3_aa: CASNWLAGDTGELFF
cdr3_nt: TGTGCCAGCAATTGGTTAGCGGGAGACACCGGGGAGCTGTTTTTT

j_call: TRBJ1-1
clone_size: -
d_call: -
v_call: TRBV5-1
cdr3_aa: CASSRGNTEAFF
cdr3_nt: TGCGCCAGCAGCCGGGGCAACACTGAAGCTTTCTTT

j_call: TRBJ2-7
clone_size: -
d_call: -
v_call: TRBV30
cdr3_aa: CAWSVGGGPYEQYF
cdr3_nt: TGTGCCTGGAGTGTGGGAGGGGGTCCCTACGAGCAGTACTTC

j_call: TRBJ1-6
clone_size: -
d_call: -
v_call: TRBV7-6
cdr3_aa: CASSLDRGYNSPLHF
cdr3_nt: TGTGCCAGCAGCTTAGATAGGGGGTATAATTCACCCCTCCACTTT

j_call: TRBJ1-2
clone_size: -
d_call: TRBD1
v_call: TRBV6-5
cdr3_aa: CASSRMTGLYGYTF
cdr3_nt: TGTGCCAGCAGTCGAATGACAGGGCTTTATGGCTACACCTTC

j_call: TRBJ2-1
clone_size: -
d_call: -
v_call: TRBV5-1
cdr3_aa: CASSLAPIDTNNEQFF
cdr3_nt: TGCGCCAGCAGCTTGGCCCCCATTGATACTAACAATGAGCAGTTCTTC

j_call: TRBJ2-1
clone_size: -
d_call: -
v_call: TRBV7-9
cdr3_aa: CASSSGVHEQFF
cdr3_nt: TGTGCCAGCAGCTCGGGGGTCCATGAGCAGTTCTTC

j_call: TRBJ1-2
clone_size: -
d_call: TRBD1
v_call: TRBV19
cdr3_aa: CASSIRDRSKASYGYTF
cdr3_nt: TGTGCCAGTAGTATCCGGGACAGGTCGAAGGCTTCCTATGGCTACACCTTC

j_call: TRBJ2-3
clone_size: -
d_call: -
v_call: TRBV20-1
cdr3_aa: CSASGTDTQYF
cdr3_nt: TGCAGTGCTAGCGGGACAGATACGCAGTATTTT

j_call: TRBJ1-4
clone_size: -
d_call: -
v_call: TRBV7-8
cdr3_aa: CASSPTGSTTNEKLFF
cdr3_nt: TGTGCCAGCAGCCCTACAGGATCCACAACTAATGAAAAACTGTTTTTT

j_call: TRBJ2-7
clone_size: -
d_call: -
v_call: TRBV6-1
cdr3_aa: CASSAWDLPGYEQYF
cdr3_nt: TGTGCCAGCAGCGCTTGGGATCTTCCAGGGTACGAGCAGTACTTC

j_call: TRBJ1-6
clone_size: -
d_call: -
v_call: TRBV7-3
cdr3_aa: CASSLVLDSPLHF
cdr3_nt: TGTGCCAGCAGCTTAGTCCTTGATTCACCCCTCCACTTT

j_call: TRBJ1-2
clone_size: -
d_call: -
v_call: TRBV2
cdr3_aa: CASGEPLEANYGYTF
cdr3_nt: TGTGCCAGCGGTGAGCCCTTGGAAGCTAACTATGGCTACACCTTC

j_call: TRBJ1-1
clone_size: -
d_call: -
v_call: TRBV19
cdr3_aa: CASENGKNTEAFF
cdr3_nt: TGTGCCAGCGAGAACGGGAAGAACACTGAAGCTTTCTTT

j_call: TRBJ1-1
clone_size: -
d_call: -
v_call: TRBV5-1
cdr3_aa: CASSLDAGVNTEAFF
cdr3_nt: TGCGCCAGCAGCTTGGATGCAGGAGTGAACACTGAAGCTTTCTTT

j_call: TRBJ1-5
clone_size: -
d_call: -
v_call: TRBV21-1
cdr3_aa: CASSKGGQGPQPQHF
cdr3_nt: TGTGCCAGCAGCAAAGGGGGACAGGGCCCTCAGCCCCAGCATTTT

j_call: TRBJ2-2
clone_size: few
d_call: TRBD1
v_call: TRBV19
cdr3_aa: CASSIWGQGTGGTGELFF
cdr3_nt: TGTGCCAGTAGTATCTGGGGACAGGGGACAGGTGGAACCGGGGAGCTGTTTTTT

j_call: TRBJ1-3
clone_size: -
d_call: -
v_call: TRBV7-9
cdr3_aa: CASSSKAVGGNSGNTIYF
cdr3_nt: TGTGCCAGCAGCTCGAAAGCGGTCGGGGGAAACTCTGGAAACACCATATATTTT

j_call: TRBJ1-3
clone_size: once
d_call: -
v_call: TRBV5-6
cdr3_aa: CASSLVAGRGNTIYF
cdr3_nt: TGTGCCAGCAGCTTGGTGGCGGGGCGCGGAAACACCATATATTTT